These 7 T cell receptor beta chains share one sample of origin, sequenced in a study of T-cell reconstitution after alpha-beta-depleted transplantation in children. Researchers prepared the TCRbeta library using unique molecular identifiers, the study reports. TCRdb analysed the PCR reads with MiXCR anew, one entry per CDR3 protein. The sample shows roughly 180,000 distinct CDR3 sequences, 11% of them seen only once. Sequences were derived from PBMCs, sampled before TCRalphabeta/CD19-depleted stem cell transplant. These receptors all come from a boy aged 2 to 9 with acute myeloid leukemia, due to receive a stem cell transplant.

This clonotype came up a few times. The rearrangement uses TRBV18 and TRBJ1-1; D is possibly TRBD1 (5 bases). Germline values: CDR1 KGHSH, CDR2 LQKENI. This CDR3 has 14 residues. V dropped 2 bases and J dropped 4 bases, with 11 bases sitting between them. The CDR3 region has the DNA TGTGCCAGCTCACCAGGGGGGATCTCCACTGAAGCTTTCTTT. Its translation is CASSPGGISTEAFF.

This rearrangement joins TRBV7-9 to TRBJ2-7, with 8 bases identical to TRBD2. There are 15 residues in the CDR3. Trimming cost V 4 bases and J 3 bases; bases outside gene matches: 8. Germline values: CDR1 SEHNR, CDR2 FQNEAQ (reference sequence). CDR3 bases: TGTGCCAGCAGCTCTGCTAGCGGGTCCCTCTACGAGCAGTACGTC. Translating gives CASSSASGSLYEQYV.

Many counts were recorded for this clonotype. The J gene is TRBJ2-3, the V gene TRBV9; unclear D gene. The CDR3 sequence is 13 residues long. Trimming cost V 3 bases and J 0 bases, with 5 bases left between them. Germline CDR1 is SGDLS and CDR2 is YYNGEE. The CDR3 here is CASSGTSTDTQYF. CDR3 bases: TGTGCCAGCAGCGGAACTAGCACAGATACGCAGTATTTT.

This clonotype has a count of ten or more. The rearrangement links TRBV12-3 or TRBV12-4 to TRBJ2-2; D is ambiguous. The CDR3 has 15 residues. Between the trimmed V and J ends, which lost 1 base and 3 bases, there was a span of 9 bases. CDR3 in DNA: TGTGCCAGCAGTTTAGTCAACCTGGACACCGGGGAGCTGTTTTTT. Protein: CASSLVNLDTGELFF.

In its sample, this clonotype was seen many times. The gene calls are TRBV28 and TRBJ1-1; no firm D call. In germline, CDR1 is MDHEN, CDR2 SYDVKM. The length of the CDR3 is 12 residues. V lost 5 bases and J 5 bases, leaving 9 bases between the germline ends. CDR3 in amino acids: CASSRPVTEAFF. CDR3 DNA: TGTGCCAGCAGTCGACCTGTAACTGAAGCTTTCTTT.

This clonotype occurred many times. This rearrangement joins TRBV29-1 to TRBJ1-1; D unclear. The V end was cut by 2 bases, the J end by 3 bases, with 13 bases between. The CDR3 contains 14 residues. Per the germline V gene, CDR1 is SQVTM and CDR2 is ANQGSEA. CDR3 sequence: CSVENVHLHTEAFF. DNA for the CDR3: TGCAGCGTTGAAAATGTACACCTTCACACTGAAGCTTTCTTT.

The chain joins TRBV6-1 to TRBJ2-5, with D hard to call. This CDR3 has 13 amino acids. V was cut by 8 bases and J by 1 base, with 11 bases left in between. The V gene's germline CDR1 is MNHNS and CDR2 SASEGT. Here the CDR3 reads CASEKVFQETQYF. For the CDR3, the DNA is TGTGCCAGCGAAAAAGTGTTCCAAGAGACCCAGTACTTC.